Listed below are T cell receptor beta chains from one sample, sequenced in a study of HIV-infected children after antiretroviral therapy interruption. TCRdb recomputed calls from the 3' RACE reads with MiXCR, one row per CDR3 protein. The sample yields tens of thousands of distinct CDR3 sequences, 4.3% seen once. This specimen was CD45RA+ CD4+ T cells from PBMCs, pooled from several time points, taken from a donor given antiretroviral therapy, either interrupted or continuous. Receptor source: a pool of human donors with HIV. The CDR3 runs from the conserved cysteine through the conserved F or W. The D gene is left open where the match is weak. Where a row states a size, it is once, few, many or the class of an expanded clone; other rows omit it.

NA TRBJ2-6 TRBV5-1 NA CASSFIPSGANVLTF TGCGCCAGCAGCTTTATACCTTCTGGGGCCAACGTCCTGACTTTC
NA TRBJ2-2 TRBV28 many CASSFVGSNTGELFF TGTGCCAGCAGTTTTGTGGGGTCGAACACCGGGGAGCTGTTTTTT
TRBD1 TRBJ1-5 TRBV29-1 many CSVGGTGNQPQHF TGCAGCGTTGGAGGGACAGGGAATCAGCCCCAGCATTTT
NA TRBJ1-2 TRBV12-3/TRBV12-4 many CASSFGTRRDGYTF TGTGCCAGCAGTTTTGGGACGCGGAGGGATGGCTACACCTTC
NA TRBJ1-1 TRBV20-1 many CSALPGAGGTEAFF TGCAGTGCCCTCCCCGGGGCGGGGGGCACTGAAGCTTTCTTT
NA TRBJ2-7 TRBV5-6 NA CASSSRDKPGEQYF TGTGCCAGCAGCTCCAGGGACAAACCCGGCGAGCAGTACTTC
NA TRBJ2-4 TRBV28 NA CASSSHQLAKNIQYF TGTGCCAGCAGTTCCCACCAGCTAGCCAAAAACATTCAGTACTTC
NA TRBJ2-7 TRBV6-2/TRBV6-3 many CASSYAGPYEQYF TGTGCCAGCAGTTACGCCGGTCCCTACGAGCAGTACTTC
NA TRBJ1-3 TRBV5-1 many CASSFGGATGNTIYF TGCGCCAGCAGCTTTGGAGGGGCAACTGGAAACACCATATATTTT
TRBD1 TRBJ1-2 TRBV5-6 many CASSLPGTGGGGYTF TGTGCCAGCAGCTTGCCCGGGACAGGGGGCGGCGGCTACACCTTC
NA TRBJ1-5 TRBV12-3/TRBV12-4 many CASSFLGQPQHF TGTGCCAGCAGTTTTTTAGGACAGCCCCAGCATTTT
TRBD2 TRBJ2-2 TRBV7-2 many CASSPTGTTNTGELFF TGTGCCAGCAGCCCTACCGGGACTACTAACACCGGGGAGCTGTTTTTT
NA TRBJ1-6 TRBV5-6 NA CASSLQGPKSSPLHF TGTGCCAGCAGCTTACAGGGTCCTAAGAGTTCACCCCTCCACTTT
NA TRBJ1-3 TRBV12-3/TRBV12-4 few CASSLGPGSGNTIYF TGTGCCAGCAGTTTGGGTCCCGGCAGTGGAAACACCATATATTTT
NA TRBJ2-2 TRBV6-1 many CASRFWGAGELFF TGTGCCAGCAGGTTTTGGGGGGCCGGGGAGCTGTTTTTT
TRBD1 TRBJ2-5 TRBV20-1 few CSARGDRGQETQYF TGCAGTGCTAGGGGGGACAGGGGCCAAGAGACCCAGTACTTC
NA TRBJ1-2 TRBV5-1 many CASSSGTAGYGYTF TGCGCCAGCAGCTCCGGGACGGCGGGCTATGGCTACACCTTC
NA TRBJ1-2 TRBV12-3/TRBV12-4 many CASSLALGMGLDGYTF TGTGCCAGCAGTTTAGCGCTGGGGATGGGACTCGATGGCTACACCTTC
NA TRBJ1-5 TRBV3-1 few CASSLSPNQPQHF TGTGCCAGCAGCCTCTCACCCAATCAGCCCCAGCATTTT
TRBD2 TRBJ2-3 TRBV3-1 many CASSQRGGTDTQYF TGTGCCAGCAGCCAACGGGGGGGCACAGATACGCAGTATTTT
NA TRBJ1-1 TRBV13 many CASDIRGANTEAFF TGTGCCAGCGATATCCGGGGGGCGAATACTGAAGCTTTCTTT
NA TRBJ2-7 TRBV5-1 many CASSLDSSEQYF TGCGCCAGCAGCTTGGACAGTAGCGAGCAGTACTTC
TRBD1 TRBJ1-6 TRBV28 many CASSDRDSPLHF TGTGCCAGCAGTGACAGGGATTCACCCCTCCACTTT
NA TRBJ1-3 TRBV25-1 NA CASSGPTFTGNTIYF TGTGCCAGCAGTGGTCCTACGTTCACTGGAAACACCATATATTTT
TRBD2 TRBJ2-1 TRBV5-1 NA CASSFGTGTSSEQFF TGCGCCAGCAGCTTCGGGACCGGGACTAGCAGTGAGCAGTTCTTC
TRBD1 TRBJ1-1 TRBV20-1 NA CSARGNRGAMNTEAFF TGCAGTGCTAGAGGCAACAGGGGGGCTATGAACACTGAAGCTTTCTTT
TRBD1 TRBJ2-7 TRBV2 many CASSVGGQGYYEQYF TGTGCCAGCAGCGTTGGGGGACAGGGATACTACGAGCAGTACTTC
NA TRBJ1-6 TRBV20-1 NA CSAEGSRKDFSPLHF TGCAGTGCTGAGGGCTCCCGGAAGGATTTTTCACCCCTCCACTTT
NA TRBJ2-5 TRBV27 many CASSVRQGGYQETQYF TGTGCCAGCAGTGTCCGACAGGGAGGATACCAAGAGACCCAGTACTTC
NA TRBJ1-1 TRBV20-1 many CSAGGGKINTEAFF TGCAGTGCTGGGGGAGGAAAGATAAACACTGAAGCTTTCTTT
NA TRBJ2-7 TRBV3-1 many CASSQREYEQYF TGTGCCAGCAGCCAACGGGAATACGAGCAGTACTTC
NA TRBJ2-1 TRBV2 few CASMTYNEQFF TGTGCCAGCATGACCTACAATGAGCAGTTCTTC
NA TRBJ1-1 TRBV6-2/TRBV6-3 many CASSYSLLTGNTEAFF TGTGCCAGCAGTTATTCCCTCCTAACAGGGAACACTGAAGCTTTCTTT
TRBD2 TRBJ2-2 TRBV11-2 NA CASSLDYPSGGPGGELFF TGTGCCAGCAGCTTAGATTACCCTAGCGGGGGCCCGGGCGGGGAGCTGTTTTTT
NA TRBJ1-1 TRBV14 many CASSQAVTEAFF TGTGCCAGCAGCCAAGCAGTGACAGAAGCTTTCTTT
TRBD1 TRBJ1-3 TRBV10-3 NA CAISGTGAPGNTIYF TGTGCCATCAGTGGGACAGGGGCTCCTGGAAACACCATATATTTT
NA TRBJ2-5 TRBV2 many CASSVGETQYF TGTGCCAGCAGTGTCGGAGAGACCCAGTACTTC
TRBD1 TRBJ1-1 TRBV2 medium-sized CASNGQEETEAFF TGTGCCAGCAATGGACAGGAGGAGACTGAAGCTTTCTTT
NA TRBJ2-7 TRBV28 many CASSTRVSYEQYF TGTGCCAGCAGCACCCGGGTCTCCTACGAGCAGTACTTC
NA TRBJ2-1 TRBV21-1 NA CASSQGIGINNEQFF TGTGCCAGCAGCCAAGGGATAGGGATCAACAATGAGCAGTTCTTC
NA TRBJ2-2 TRBV5-6 few CASSSGSANTGELFF TGTGCCAGCAGCTCGGGATCTGCGAACACCGGGGAGCTGTTTTTT
TRBD2 TRBJ2-7 TRBV7-2 many CASSPSGGTYEQYF TGTGCCAGCAGCCCTAGCGGGGGCACCTACGAGCAGTACTTC
NA TRBJ2-7 TRBV7-2 many CASSFLERRSEQYF TGTGCCAGCAGCTTCCTCGAGCGCAGGTCCGAGCAGTACTTC
NA TRBJ2-3 TRBV19 many CASSNTGPSTDTQYF TGTGCCAGTAGTAATACAGGGCCCAGCACAGATACGCAGTATTTT
TRBD1 TRBJ1-1 TRBV20-1 many CSAYRGDTEAFF TGCAGTGCTTACAGGGGTGACACTGAAGCTTTCTTT
NA TRBJ2-2 TRBV12-3/TRBV12-4 many CASSLPPNTGELFF TGTGCCAGCAGTTTGCCGCCGAACACCGGGGAGCTGTTTTTT
TRBD1 TRBJ2-7 TRBV28 NA CASSLPGTGAYEQYF TGTGCCAGCAGCCTACCCGGGACAGGGGCCTACGAGCAGTACTTC
NA TRBJ2-5 TRBV11-2 NA CASSLGAAQETQYF TGTGCCAGCAGCTTAGGTGCAGCCCAAGAGACCCAGTACTTC
NA TRBJ1-6 TRBV20-1 many CSAQYSPLHF TGCAGTGCTCAGTACTCACCCCTCCACTTT
TRBD1 TRBJ2-3 TRBV11-2 many CASSPGGKDTQYF TGTGCCAGCAGCCCAGGGGGCAAAGATACGCAGTATTTT
NA TRBJ2-3 TRBV6-5 few CASSSGGGADTQYF TGTGCCAGCAGTTCAGGGGGGGGTGCAGATACGCAGTATTTT
TRBD1 TRBJ2-6 TRBV4-1 many CASKQGVGSGANVLTF TGCGCCAGCAAACAGGGGGTCGGCTCTGGGGCCAACGTCCTGACTTTC
NA TRBJ1-3 TRBV12-3/TRBV12-4 few CASSWASSGNTIYF TGTGCCAGCAGCTGGGCCTCCTCTGGAAACACCATATATTTT
NA TRBJ2-7 TRBV3-1 many CASSPDGTSLSEQYF TGTGCCAGCAGCCCAGACGGAACTAGCCTCTCCGAGCAGTACTTC
NA TRBJ2-6 TRBV5-1 many CASSLTFPSGANVLTF TGCGCCAGCAGCTTGACCTTTCCGTCTGGGGCCAACGTCCTGACTTTC
NA TRBJ1-6 TRBV3-1 many CASSHSTGNYNSPLHF TGTGCCAGCAGCCACTCTACAGGGAACTATAATTCACCCCTCCACTTT
TRBD2 TRBJ2-1 TRBV20-1 many CSPGRWVAGRNEQFF TGCAGTCCCGGGCGGTGGGTAGCGGGGAGGAATGAGCAGTTCTTC
NA TRBJ2-4 TRBV12-3/TRBV12-4 many CASSLSKNIQYF TGTGCCAGCAGTTTAAGCAAAAACATTCAGTACTTC
TRBD1 TRBJ2-1 TRBV11-2 many CASSPLTGGNEQFF TGTGCCAGCAGCCCGTTGACAGGGGGGAATGAGCAGTTCTTC